One and the same sample provided the 7 T cell receptor beta chains below, sequenced in a study of CD8+ T cells in alopecia areata. Extracted RNA was reverse transcribed, and the resulting cDNA served as sequencing template. Clones were read by immunoSEQ multiplex PCR, and TCRdb kept only the in-frame ones, dropping some. The data contain 70,000 or so clones, 50% to 75% of them singletons. Sequencing used CD8+ T cells sorted from blood, obtained at week 0. The receptors stem from a human donor with alopecia areata.

This clone was counted between two and nine times. CDR3 DNA sequence: TGTGCCAGCAGCTTCGAACTAGCGGCCGACGAGCAGTACTTC. Its translation: CASSFELAADEQYF. V gene TRBV7-9 combines with J gene TRBJ2-7; 8 bases are shared with TRBD2. CDR3 size: 14 residues. The V segment lost 3 bases and the J segment 5 bases; nucleotides outside the gene matches: 6. Germline CDR1 reads SEHNR; CDR2 reads FQNEAQ (reference sequence).

The chain is built from TRBV6-5 and TRBJ2-6, with D unclear. CDR1 MNHEY and CDR2 SVGAGI come from the germline V gene. The V gene lost 3 bases and the J gene lost 11 bases, with 14 bases spanning the gap. This CDR3 spans 14 amino acids. This chain's CDR3 is CASSYLGTADVLTF. The CDR3 nucleotides read TGTGCCAGCAGTTATCTGGGAACTGCCGACGTCCTGACTTTC.

This clone came up a few times. The genes are TRBV7-6 and TRBJ2-1, with 13 bases fitting TRBD2. Germline V gene data show CDR1 as SGHVS and CDR2 as FNYEAQ. V was pared by 5 bases and J by 9 bases, with 7 bases of the junction left unmatched. The CDR3 is 15 residues long. The CDR3 bases are TGTGCCAGCAGCCGGACTAGCGGGAGATCGGGTGAGCAGTTCTTC. Its protein product is CASSRTSGRSGEQFF.

The chain has TRBV13 and TRBJ1-2, with 9 bases matching TRBD1. Trimming at V came to 6 bases and at J to 7 bases, leaving 12 bases not matched to a gene. Germline V gene data show CDR1 as PRHDT and CDR2 as FYEKMQ (reference sequence). The CDR3 loop spans 15 amino acids. The CDR3 DNA follows: TGTGCCAGCAGTCAAGGCGGGGACAGGGTTTCTGGCTACACCTTC. Residues: CASSQGGDRVSGYTF.

This clone was seen only a few times. This rearrangement joins TRBV2 to TRBJ1-5; weak D call: TRBD1 (5 bases). Germline V lookup: CDR1 SNHLY, CDR2 FYNNEI. There are 15 residues in the CDR3. The ends were cut back, 5 bases at V and 3 bases at J, with 14 bases in the middle. The CDR3 nucleotides are TGTGCCAGCAGTCCAGGGTCAGGGACCAATCAGCCCCAGCATTTT. Translation gives CASSPGSGTNQPQHF.

This clone turned up a few times. The chain has TRBV29-1 and TRBJ2-7; TRBD1 matches at 7 bases. The V and J ends lost 5 bases and 2 bases, in that order; junction bases with no gene match: 6. Per germline, CDR1 SQVTM and CDR2 ANQGSEA. The CDR3 spans 13 residues. CDR3 sequence (DNA): TGCAGCGTTCATGGGGACAGTGCCTACGAGCAGTACTTC. Amino acid sequence: CSVHGDSAYEQYF.

This clone occurred once. DNA of the CDR3: TGTGCCAGCGCCCAAGGGAGCGCCTACAATGAGCAGTTCTTC. Its protein product is CASAQGSAYNEQFF. The rearrangement joins TRBV27 to TRBJ2-1, with D tentatively TRBD2 (5 bases). CDR1 and CDR2 (germline): MNHEY, SMNVEV (reference sequence). The germline V and J ends were trimmed by 8 bases and 2 bases, with 13 bases remaining between them. This CDR3 region has 14 residues.